The 10 T cell receptor beta chains reported below all come from one sample, sequenced in a study of tissue T cells after allogeneic stem cell transplantation. The time point: mouse harvest day 7 after allogeneic transplant. Mouse grafts combined 10^7 T-cell-depleted bone marrow cells with 10^6 splenic CD5+ T cells. Only in-frame clones appear in the TCRdb table, and some are missing; sequencing was by immunoSEQ multiplex PCR. The sample has roughly 5,500 clones; roughly 50% are singletons. Sequenced input: gut tissue. The origin of the receptors is a female BALB/c mouse given C57BL/6 T cells with graft-versus-host disease after an allogeneic hematopoietic cell transplant.

Details on this clone: The gene names given are mouse names. The read ends 1 residue early relative to the CDR3; the germline J gene fills the gap. V is TRBV19 and J is TRBJ1-4; 9 bases agree with TRBD1. The CDR3 extends over 15 amino acids. In germline, CDR1 is FNHDT, CDR2 SITEND (reference sequence). J lost 3 bases, V lost 2 bases, and 2 bases had no gene match. The sequenced part of the CDR3 DNA is TGTGCCAGCAGTATTGGACAGGGGACCAACGAAAGATTATTT. Protein: CASSIGQGTNERLF. The full-length CDR3 reads as CASSIGQGTNERLFF. Full variable domain (missing parts from reference TRBV19 and TRBJ1-4): GGIITQTPKFLIGQEGQKLTLKCQQNFNHDTMYWYRQDSGKGLRLIYYSITENDLQKGDLSEGYDASREKKSSFSLTVTSAQKNEMAVFLCASSIGQGTNERLFFGHGTKLSVL.

Comment on this clone: Gene labels here are mouse ones. The read finishes 1 residue shy of the CDR3 end, and the germline J gene is used to complete it. The V gene is TRBV26, the J gene TRBJ1-3; 11 bases match TRBD1. This CDR3 contains 15 residues. The ends lost 4 bases at V and 4 bases at J; junction bases unmatched: 3. Germline CDR1 reads KGHPV; CDR2 reads FQNQEV (reference sequence). The covered CDR3 bases are TGTGCCAGCAGTCCGGACAGGGGGCTCGGAAATACGCTCTAT. The encoded protein is CASSPDRGLGNTLY. The CDR3 in full is CASSPDRGLGNTLYF.

Points on this clone: Gene names are mouse gene names. The CDR3 extends 1 residue past the end of the read, so its final part is completed from the germline J gene. The gene calls are TRBV26 and TRBJ2-2; D is uncertain. The germline gives CDR1 KGHPV, CDR2 FQNQEV (reference sequence). The CDR3 sequence is 12 residues long. V was pared by 6 bases and J by 2 bases, with 4 bases between. CDR3 protein: CASSPNTGQLYF. Incomplete CDR3 DNA: TGTGCCAGCAGCCCCAACACCGGGCAGCTCTAC.

On this clone itself: Genes and germline come from the mouse. The DNA ends 1 residue before the CDR3 does, and the rest of the CDR3 is filled in from the germline J gene. The chain carries TRBV26 and TRBJ2-5; the D is unclear. This CDR3 spans 11 amino acids. The germline CDR1 and CDR2 sequences are KGHPV and FQNQEV (reference sequence). Trimming took 2 bases from V and 7 from J, leaving 4 bases between them. CDR3 region: CASSLDNTQYF. The DNA read from the CDR3 is TGTGCCAGCAGTCTGGATAACACCCAGTAC.

In regard to this clone: Mouse gene names and germline throughout. The read ends 1 residue early relative to the CDR3; the germline J gene fills the gap. The chain employs TRBV12-1 and TRBJ2-4, with TRBD2 matching 14 bases. CDR1 is SGHSN, CDR2 HYEKVE, per germline. V lost 6 bases to trimming and J lost 7 bases; unmatched junction nucleotides: 11. There are 16 residues in the CDR3. The CDR3 sequence is CASLPGLGGRRDTLYF. The sequenced part of the CDR3 DNA is TGTGCCAGCCTCCCGGGACTGGGGGGGCGCCGGGACACCTTGTAC.

A few counts support this clone. Gene names denote mouse genes. The CDR3 is cut off 1 residue early in the read; its end comes from the germline J gene. V gene TRBV16 combines with J gene TRBJ1-4; unclear D gene. In germline, CDR1 is SGHSA, CDR2 FRNQAP. V lost 0 bases to trimming and J lost 3 bases, with 5 bases between them. There are 14 residues in the CDR3. The CDR3 sequence is CASSLDTANERLFF. The covered CDR3 bases are TGTGCAAGCAGCTTAGACACAGCCAACGAAAGATTATTT.

On this clone: Gene names and germline refer to mouse. The read finishes 1 residue shy of the CDR3 end, and the germline J gene is used to complete it. The chain links TRBV12-2 to TRBJ1-3; the D gene is possibly TRBD1 (6 bases). This CDR3 comprises 16 residues. Germline V gives CDR1 SGHLS, CDR2 HYDKME. Trimming took 0 bases from V and 3 from J, leaving 14 bases between them. The CDR3 region is CASSLEGGALGNTLYF. The sequenced CDR3 bases are TGTGCCAGCTCTCTCGAGGGGGGGGCGCTTGGAAATACGCTCTAT.

This clone has only a few counts. All gene names here are mouse names. The CDR3 is cut off 1 residue early in the read; its end comes from the germline J gene. The chain combines TRBV13-3 with TRBJ1-3; TRBD1 agrees at 8 bases. The V gene's germline CDR1 is NNHDY and CDR2 SYVADS. The CDR3 spans 17 residues. Losses at the gene ends were 0 bases for V and 0 bases for J; bases not matched to a gene: 5. CDR3 DNA, as far as it was read: TGTGCCAGCAGTGATGCCTGGACAGGGAGTTCTGGAAATACGCTCTAT. It encodes CASSDAWTGSSGNTLY. The complete CDR3 sequence is CASSDAWTGSSGNTLYF.

This clone was counted a single time. Gene names refer to mouse genes. The read ends 1 residue early relative to the CDR3; the germline J gene fills the gap. The chain employs TRBV26 and TRBJ2-4; the D is unclear. The CDR3 length is 12 residues. CDR1 is KGHPV and CDR2 is FQNQEV in the germline V gene (reference sequence). V lost 4 bases to trimming and J lost 0 bases, with 2 bases between them. CDR3 residues: CASSHSQNTLYF. CDR3 bases read: TGTGCCAGCAGTCACAGTCAAAACACCTTGTAC.

In its sample, this clone was seen a few times. Here the gene names and germline are mouse. The sequence runs out 1 residue before the end of the CDR3; the remainder is reconstructed from the germline J gene. V usage is TRBV13-1 and J usage is TRBJ1-2; D remains unclear. The CDR3 has 12 amino acids. Germline V gene data show CDR1 as NSHNY and CDR2 as SYGAGN. The germline V and J ends were trimmed by 1 base and 3 bases, with 4 bases remaining between them. CDR3 DNA (partial): TGTGCCAGCAGTGATAGTGACTCCGACTACACC. It specifies CASSDSDSDYT. The entire CDR3 sequence reads CASSDSDSDYTF.